These 25 T cell receptor beta chains originate from one sample sequenced in a study of PD-L1 blockade in urothelial cancer. The repertoire was sequenced with immunoSEQ multiplex PCR; TCRdb's copy has only in-frame clones and lacks some. The sample holds more than 95,000 clones, around 88% seen once. The time point denotes: peripheral blood 6 weeks after treatment start. The sample in question was PBMCs, obtained around atezolizumab (anti-PD-L1) treatment. Receptors were obtained from a man in his fifties with urothelial cancer.

This clone was recorded only once. This chain uses TRBV9 with TRBJ1-2, with TRBD1 as a possible D gene (6 bases). Germline V gives CDR1 SGDLS, CDR2 YYNGEE. The CDR3 is made up of 14 amino acids. Trimming removed 0 bases from V and 6 bases from J, with 12 bases in between. CDR3 amino acids: CASSVVEGVDGYTF. The CDR3 DNA follows: TGTGCCAGCAGCGTAGTAGAGGGGGTAGATGGCTACACCTTC.

This chain uses TRBV7-9 with TRBJ2-1, with TRBD2 matching over 7 bases. There are 18 residues in the CDR3. Trimming removed 5 bases from V and 7 bases from J; junction bases left unmatched: 20. Germline lookup yields CDR1 SEHNR and CDR2 FQNEAQ (reference sequence). CDR3 DNA: TGTGCCAGCAGCATATATGGGTTGAATACGGGAGGAAGGAATGAGCAGTTCTTC. Its protein product is CASSIYGLNTGGRNEQFF.

This clone has only a few counts. V and J are TRBV11-2 and TRBJ1-1; 9 positions match TRBD1. The V and J ends lost 9 bases and 1 base, in that order; junction bases with no gene match: 9. The CDR3 is 15 residues long. CDR1 is SGHAT, CDR2 FQNNGV, per germline. The CDR3 spells CASTLMGQGNTEAFF. DNA for the CDR3: TGTGCCAGTACCCTCATGGGACAGGGGAACACTGAAGCTTTCTTT. Looking up the rest from reference TRBV11-2 and TRBJ1-1 gives the full variable domain: EAGVAQSPRYKIIEKRQSVAFWCNPISGHATLYWYQQILGQGPKLLIQFQNNGVVDDSQLPKDRFSAERLKGVDSTLKIQPAKLEDSAVYLCASTLMGQGNTEAFFGQGTRLTVV.

J is TRBJ1-2 and V is TRBV7-3; 9 bases are shared with TRBD1. This CDR3 has 18 amino acids. V trimming: 3 bases; J trimming: 8 bases; junction bases outside the gene matches: 19. CDR1 and CDR2 from the germline V gene are SGHTA and FQGTGA. CDR3 protein: CASSLTARTGAGPSGYTF. The CDR3 nucleotides read TGTGCCAGCAGCTTGACCGCCCGGACAGGGGCCGGACCATCCGGCTACACCTTC.

This sequence joins TRBV7-6 and TRBJ2-2; the match to TRBD2 covers 11 bases. The V gene end was trimmed by 5 bases and the J gene end by 6 bases; junction bases not matched to a gene: 5. In germline, CDR1 is SGHVS, CDR2 FNYEAQ. The CDR3 runs 15 residues. The CDR3: CASSVTSGSSGELFF. CDR3 sequence (DNA): TGTGCCAGCAGCGTAACTAGCGGGAGTTCCGGGGAGCTGTTTTTT.

This clone was picked up a small number of times. V and J are TRBV6-1 and TRBJ1-1, with 8 bases lining up with TRBD1. Germline values: CDR1 MNHNS, CDR2 SASEGT. The CDR3 loop spans 15 amino acids. Trimming removed 11 bases from V and 6 bases from J; junction bases left unmatched: 17. CDR3 nucleotide sequence: TGTGCCCTCAAAGTGGGGGACAGGCTTGAGGCTGAAGCTTTCTTT. Its protein product is CALKVGDRLEAEAFF.

This chain connects TRBV7-8 to TRBJ1-6, with TRBD1 identical over 7 bases. Germline V CDR1 and CDR2: SGHVS, FQNEAQ. J was trimmed by 7 bases and V by 4 bases; bases with no gene match: 10. The CDR3 is 16 amino acids. CDR3 sequence (DNA): TGTGCCAGCAGCTCACAGACAGGGAGAATCAATTCACCCCTCCACTTT. As protein: CASSSQTGRINSPLHF.

J is TRBJ1-2 and V is TRBV11-3; 9 nucleotides match TRBD1. From germline, CDR1 is SGHNT and CDR2 YENEEA. This CDR3 comprises 15 residues. V was pared by 6 bases and J by 6 bases, with 11 bases of the junction left unmatched. The CDR3 DNA follows: TGTGCCAGCAGGCCCCCCCGGGACAGGGAGGATGGCTACACCTTC. Translating it yields CASRPPRDREDGYTF.

This clone has just one count. The chain carries TRBV4-1 and TRBJ1-5, with a possible D match to TRBD1 (5 bases). The CDR3 is 16 residues long. CDR1 MGHRA and CDR2 YSYEKL come from the germline V gene. The V end lost 4 bases, the J end lost 4 bases, and 17 bases lay between the germline ends. The CDR3 here is CASSPGRGEENQPQHF. As DNA, the CDR3 is TGCGCCAGCAGCCCCGGTCGGGGGGAAGAGAATCAGCCCCAGCATTTT.

The rearrangement joins TRBV23-1 to TRBJ2-5, with unresolved D. TRBV23-1 is reported as an ORF; its role is uncertain. V was shortened by 3 bases and J by 1 base, with 6 bases between the two germline ends. This CDR3 has 13 residues. In nucleotides, the CDR3 is TGCGCCAGCAGTCATGAGGCCCAAGAGACCCAGTACTTC. Translating it yields CASSHEAQETQYF.

The chain has TRBV5-4 and TRBJ2-7; TRBD2 might be the D (6 bases). Germline CDR1 is SGHNT and CDR2 is YYREEE (reference sequence). The V end was cut by 5 bases, the J end by 3 bases, with 15 bases between. The CDR3 runs to 14 residues. CDR3 protein: CASSKGQGGYEQYF. The DNA of the CDR3 is TGTGCCAGCAGTAAAGGGCAGGGAGGCTACGAGCAGTACTTC.

The chain joins TRBV28 to TRBJ2-7; D is possibly TRBD1 (6 bases). The ends were cut back, 2 bases at V and 0 bases at J, with 11 bases in the middle. Germline lookup yields CDR1 MDHEN and CDR2 SYDVKM. The CDR3 consists of 15 residues. CDR3 protein: CASSLQGKGSYEQYF. The CDR3, as DNA: TGTGCCAGCAGTTTACAGGGGAAGGGCTCCTACGAGCAGTACTTC.

This sequence joins TRBV5-4 and TRBJ2-5; the match to TRBD1 covers 9 bases. The J segment lost 5 bases and the V segment lost 4 bases, leaving 3 bases of the junction unmatched. This CDR3 has 13 amino acids. CDR1 SGHNT and CDR2 YYREEE come from the germline V gene (reference sequence). CDR3 residues: CASSLDRGETQYF. As DNA, the CDR3 is TGTGCCAGCAGCCTGGACAGGGGCGAGACCCAGTACTTC. The full variable domain, rest sourced from reference TRBV5-4 and TRBJ2-5, is ETGVTQSPTHLIKTRGQQVTLRCSSQSGHNTVSWYQQALGQGPQFIFQYYREEENGRGNFPPRFSGLQFPNYSSELNVNALELDDSALYLCASSLDRGETQYFGPGTRLLVL.

The chain couples TRBV9 to TRBJ2-3; 12 bases fit TRBD2. V gave up 3 bases and J gave up 2 bases; unmatched junction bases: 7. The CDR3 runs 17 residues. Germline CDR1 and CDR2: SGDLS and YYNGEE. The CDR3 DNA sequence: TGTGCCAGCAGCGCCGGACTAGCGGGGATATACACAGATACGCAGTATTTT. Protein sequence: CASSAGLAGIYTDTQYF.

The V gene is TRBV6-1, the J gene TRBJ2-1; 9 bases align to TRBD1. V trimming: 4 bases; J trimming: 4 bases; junction bases outside the gene matches: 8. Germline V gene sequence: CDR1 MNHNS, CDR2 SASEGT. The CDR3 totals 16 residues. As DNA, the CDR3 is TGTGCCAGCAGTGGGATAGACAGGGGGGGTTACAATGAGCAGTTCTTC. Protein product: CASSGIDRGGYNEQFF.

In this sample, this clone turned up once. The V gene is TRBV18, the J gene TRBJ2-1; D is perhaps TRBD1 (8 bases). The CDR3 sequence is 13 residues long. Germline CDR1 reads KGHSH; CDR2 reads LQKENI. Trimming pared 5 bases from V and 13 bases from J, leaving 18 bases between. The CDR3 nucleotides are TGTGCCAGCTCAACCGACAGGGGAGGGCTTCAGTTCTTC. Translation: CASSTDRGGLQFF.

The CDR3 here is CASSAPLGGRSDTQYF. CDR3 coding DNA: TGTGCCAGCAGTGCCCCCCTCGGCGGGAGGTCAGATACGCAGTATTTT. The chain joins TRBV5-4 to TRBJ2-3; TRBD2 agrees at 8 bases. The germline V gene encodes CDR1 SGHNT and CDR2 YYREEE (reference sequence). V was clipped by 5 bases and J by 4 bases; unmatched bases: 12. The CDR3 contains 16 residues.

This chain connects TRBV4-1 to TRBJ2-3, with a tentative D call TRBD1 (5 bases). The CDR3 spans 14 residues. V lost 1 base, J lost 3 bases, and 8 bases lay in between. Germline assignment: CDR1 MGHRA and CDR2 YSYEKL. CDR3 bases: TGCGCCAGCAGCCAAGTACCAGGGACAGATACGCAGTATTTT. Protein: CASSQVPGTDTQYF.

This rearrangement joins TRBV5-1 to TRBJ2-6, with D possibly TRBD1 on 6 matching bases. In germline, CDR1 is SGHRS, CDR2 YFSETQ. The CDR3 length is 15 residues. V gave up 9 bases and J gave up 8 bases, with 21 bases separating them. The CDR3 nucleotides are TGCGCCACCACGGACAGCCTGGGGAACCCCAACGTCCTGACTTTC. This sequence encodes CATTDSLGNPNVLTF.

This sequence joins TRBV27 and TRBJ1-2; no definite D call. The V gene lost 0 bases and the J gene lost 7 bases, with 9 bases spanning the gap. The CDR3 is made up of 13 amino acids. Germline CDR1 MNHEY, CDR2 SMNVEV (reference sequence). The CDR3 reads CASSLSRSGGYTF. CDR3 DNA sequence: TGTGCCAGCAGTTTATCCAGGTCTGGTGGCTACACCTTC.

The chain uses TRBV27 and TRBJ1-5; 9 nucleotides align to TRBD1. CDR3 size: 14 residues. Germline loops: CDR1 MNHEY, CDR2 SMNVEV (reference sequence). The ends lost 4 bases at V and 2 bases at J; junction bases unmatched: 0. CDR3 sequence reads: CASSWTGGNQPQHF. The CDR3 DNA sequence: TGTGCCAGCAGTTGGACAGGGGGCAATCAGCCCCAGCATTTT.

In regard to this clone: One end of the junction fails to match germline, which may point to a read error. The V and J genes are TRBV7-7 and TRBJ2-5, with 7 nucleotides matching TRBD1. The length of the CDR3 is 13 residues. Germline lookup yields CDR1 SSHAT and CDR2 FNYEAQ (reference sequence). In nucleotides, the CDR3 is TGTGCTAGCAGCAGACAGGGCACGGAGACCCAGTACTTC. Its protein product is CASSRQGTETQYF.

This rearrangement joins TRBV30 to TRBJ2-3, with D uncertain. V dropped 4 bases and J dropped 0 bases, with 2 bases sitting between them. Germline V gene sequence: CDR1 GTSNPN, CDR2 SVGIG (reference sequence). The CDR3 covers 11 residues. CDR3 DNA sequence: TGTGCCTGGACTAGCACAGATACGCAGTATTTT. Its translation is CAWTSTDTQYF.

The chain carries TRBV28 and TRBJ2-4; D is possibly TRBD1 (6 bases). The CDR3 loop spans 16 amino acids. Germline values: CDR1 MDHEN, CDR2 SYDVKM. Trimming stripped 4 bases from V and 2 bases from J, with 15 bases between. The CDR3 here is CASSSGEGGTKNIQYF. CDR3 nucleotides: TGTGCCAGCAGTTCGGGCGAAGGGGGTACCAAAAACATTCAGTACTTC.

This sequence joins TRBV6-4 and TRBJ2-1; possibly TRBD2 for D (5 bases). Germline V gives CDR1 MRHNA, CDR2 SNTAGT. CDR3 size: 15 residues. Trimming removed 5 bases from V and 7 bases from J, with 18 bases in between. CDR3 loop: CASSNHRGRGNEQFF. Here the CDR3 DNA reads TGTGCCAGCAGTAACCATAGAGGGAGAGGAAATGAGCAGTTCTTC.